The T cell receptor beta chain described here comes from a study of T cell clonality in common variable immunodeficiency. General study findings and limits: TCRbeta clonality was increased in CVID versus healthy controls. Repertoire-complication correlations in CVID were limited by patient heterogeneity. Fewer deletions and N-nucleotide insertions were reportedly seen in common variable immunodeficiency TCR beta sequences.

This clone was picked up many times. Its antigen is not identified. The germline gene is not matched at one end of the junction; a read error may be the cause. With the read ending 3 residues before the CDR3 end, the germline J gene is used to fill in that end. In the same sample, other DNA sequences code for this CDR3. Measured with immunoSEQ multiplex PCR; TCRdb has only the in-frame clones, and not every one. The specimen gives about 34,000 clones without singletons; the ten biggest hold about 1%. Both groups were predominantly of Caucasian heritage. This CDR3 has 12 amino acids. Germline CDR1 and CDR2: MNHEY and SVGEGT.

The sample consisted of peripheral blood mononuclear cells. The source is a person aged 18-69 years in good health. The chain recombines TRBV6-2 or TRBV6-3 with TRBJ2-7; D is unresolved. Incomplete CDR3 DNA: TGTGCTAGCAGTTACACTGGCTACGAG. As protein: CASSYTGYE. The whole CDR3 protein reads CASSYTGYEQYF.